This T cell receptor (beta chain) was sequenced in a study of molecular identifiers for immune sequencing clone quantification. This clonotype was observed at least ten times. Trimming stripped 3 bases from V and 2 bases from J, with 11 bases between. Germline V gene sequence: CDR1 SGHNT, CDR2 YYREEE (reference sequence). CDR3 length: 14 residues. TCRdb re-called the PCR reads through MiXCR, storing one row per CDR3 protein. This repertoire shows roughly 320,000 distinct CDR3 sequences, 20% to 25% found once; its top ten account for more than 0.8%. This chain links TRBV5-4 with TRBJ2-5, with a tentative D call TRBD1 (6 bases). Sequenced sample: naive CD8+ T cells from blood, with Jurkat cell RNA spiked in. Described subset: FACS-sorted CD8+CD4-CCR7+CD45RA+ naive T cells. The TCR sequence derives from a human donor in good health. Some libraries in this study had Jurkat cell RNA spiked in. This chain's CDR3 is CASSSGHGQETQYF. Written as DNA, the CDR3 is TGTGCCAGCAGCTCGGGACATGGGCAAGAGACCCAGTACTTC.